The 15 T cell receptor beta chains presented below share a single source sample, sequenced in a study of cytomegalovirus exposure and HLA in healthy donors. The PCR contained 60 Vbeta and 13 Jbeta primers. Only in-frame clones appear in the TCRdb table, and some are missing; sequencing was by immunoSEQ multiplex PCR. The sample consists of around 300,000 clones, under 80% of them appearing once. Material: PBMCs. The source of these receptors is a female donor in good health and CMV-seronegative.

V usage is TRBV27 and J usage is TRBJ2-7, with D tentatively TRBD1 (5 bases). From germline, CDR1 is MNHEY and CDR2 SMNVEV (reference sequence). The CDR3 is made up of 15 amino acids. V gave up 1 base and J gave up 3 bases, with 13 bases separating them. Written as DNA, the CDR3 is TGTGCCAGCAGTTTATTCTTTTCTCAGGGCTACGAGCAGTACTTC. It encodes CASSLFFSQGYEQYF.

The chain joins TRBV27 to TRBJ2-1; TRBD2 matches at 10 bases. The CDR3 loop spans 16 amino acids. The J segment lost 3 bases and the V segment lost 6 bases, leaving 8 bases of the junction unmatched. Germline V gene lookup returns CDR1 MNHEY and CDR2 SMNVEV (reference sequence). The CDR3 DNA is TGTGCCAGCAGACTCACCGGGACTAGCGTCTACAATGAGCAGTTCTTC. This encodes CASRLTGTSVYNEQFF.

The rearrangement links TRBV27 to TRBJ1-2, with D perhaps matching TRBD1 (5 bases). The CDR3 runs to 13 residues. The ends were cut back, 5 bases at V and 8 bases at J, with 15 bases in the middle. CDR1 is MNHEY, CDR2 SMNVEV, per germline (reference sequence). DNA for the CDR3: TGTGCCAGCAGTATCCCCGGGACTAAGGGCTACACCTTC. Amino acids: CASSIPGTKGYTF.

The J gene is TRBJ2-7, the V gene TRBV6-5, with a weak D call TRBD1 (5 bases). Germline CDR1 MNHEY, CDR2 SVGAGI. The CDR3 consists of 14 residues. Trimming removed 2 bases at V and 3 bases at J, with 11 bases between. The CDR3 DNA sequence: TGTGCCAGCAGTTACGGGGCGGAGAGCTACGAGCAGTACTTC. It is translated as CASSYGAESYEQYF.

J is TRBJ2-1 and V is TRBV7-2; 7 bases are a match to TRBD2. Germline V gene lookup returns CDR1 SGHTA and CDR2 FQGNSA. V lost 5 bases and J lost 5; bases outside the gene matches: 18. The CDR3 sequence is 18 residues long. CDR3 protein: CASSGGAWGRANHNEQFF. Written as DNA, the CDR3 is TGTGCCAGCAGCGGCGGCGCCTGGGGGAGGGCAAACCACAATGAGCAGTTCTTC.

This CDR3 reads CASSPASGRDPYEQYF. The CDR3 nucleotides are TGCGCCAGCAGTCCGGCTAGCGGGAGGGACCCCTACGAGCAGTACTTC. The rearrangement joins TRBV10-2 to TRBJ2-7, with 12 bases fitting TRBD2. CDR1 and CDR2 (germline): WSHSY, SAAADI. This CDR3 contains 16 residues. V shed 5 bases, J shed 2 bases, and the junction held 7 bases outside the gene matches.

The CDR3 region is CASTEGVYSGNTIYF. The CDR3 DNA sequence: TGTGCCAGCACCGAGGGGGTCTACTCTGGAAACACCATATATTTT. This sequence joins TRBV6-5 and TRBJ1-3; tentative D call: TRBD1 (6 bases). CDR1 is MNHEY, CDR2 SVGAGI, per germline. CDR3 size: 15 residues. V shed 7 bases and J shed 0 bases, with 13 bases lying between them.

The chain couples TRBV28 to TRBJ2-7; TRBD2 aligns across 11 bases. Germline V gene sequence: CDR1 MDHEN, CDR2 SYDVKM. The CDR3 contains 15 residues. V shed 6 bases, J shed 0 bases, and the junction held 4 bases outside the gene matches. DNA for the CDR3: TGTGCCAGCAGAACGACTAGCGGGAACTCCTACGAGCAGTACTTC. This sequence encodes CASRTTSGNSYEQYF.

CDR3 in amino acids: CASSEMGAGEQYF. The CDR3, as DNA: TGCGCCAGCAGTGAAATGGGAGCGGGAGAGCAGTACTTC. The chain is built from TRBV10-1 and TRBJ2-7, with TRBD2 identical over 7 bases. Germline-derived CDR1 and CDR2 are WNHNN and SYGVQD (reference sequence). This CDR3 is built from 13 residues. The J segment lost 7 bases and the V segment lost 3 bases, leaving 6 bases of the junction unmatched.

This clone is a singleton in its sample. Other DNA sequences in this specimen translate into the identical CDR3. The chain recombines TRBV7-9 with TRBJ2-7; D might be TRBD1 (6 bases). The germline V and J ends were trimmed by 5 bases and 0 bases, with 11 bases remaining between them. The germline gives CDR1 SEHNR, CDR2 FQNEAQ (reference sequence). The length of the CDR3 is 14 residues. The CDR3 bases are TGTGCCAGCAGCCCGAGGACAGACTCCTACGAGCAGTACTTC. This gives the protein CASSPRTDSYEQYF. The variable domain in full, with the rest retrieved from reference TRBV7-9 and TRBJ2-7, is DTGVSQNPRHKITKRGQNVTFRCDPISEHNRLYWYRQTLGQGPEFLTYFQNEAQLEKSRLLSDRFSAERPKGSFSTLEIQRTEQGDSAMYLCASSPRTDSYEQYFGPGTRLTVT.

This clone has a single count. The rearrangement joins TRBV5-1 to TRBJ2-2; D is perhaps TRBD1 (6 bases). The CDR3 totals 18 residues. Trimming cost V 0 bases and J 4 bases, with 19 bases left between them. Germline CDR1 reads SGHRS; CDR2 reads YFSETQ. The CDR3 sequence: CASSLAAIGGVGTGELFF. The CDR3 nucleotides read TGCGCCAGCAGCTTGGCGGCTATTGGGGGCGTCGGCACCGGGGAGCTGTTTTTT.

The chain recombines TRBV6-5 with TRBJ1-5, with TRBD1 matching 7 bases. The CDR3 length is 13 residues. V trimming: 6 bases; J trimming: 5 bases; junction bases outside the gene matches: 4. Germline CDR1 MNHEY, CDR2 SVGAGI. The CDR3 bases are TGTGCCAGCAGCACTGACAGGGATCAGCCCCAGCATTTT. This sequence encodes CASSTDRDQPQHF.

The chain recombines TRBV27 with TRBJ2-7; TRBD2 matches at 8 bases. The germline CDR1 and CDR2 sequences are MNHEY and SMNVEV (reference sequence). The length of the CDR3 is 17 residues. Trimming removed 5 bases from V and 4 bases from J; junction bases left unmatched: 16. CDR3 region: CASSLTYSGTISYEQYF. CDR3 in DNA: TGTGCCAGCAGTCTTACCTATAGCGGGACCATTTCTTACGAGCAGTACTTC.

This clone was found a few times. The chain uses TRBV7-9 and TRBJ2-5, with TRBD1 matching over 9 bases. The closer fit of TRBJ2-7 to the DNA end suggests the J call may be wrong. CDR1 is SEHNR, CDR2 FQNEAQ, per germline (reference sequence). This CDR3 is 14 amino acids long. CDR3 DNA sequence: TGTGCCAGCAGTTTTTCGGGACAGGGTTACGAGCAGTACTTC. Protein product: CASSFSGQGYEQYF.

This sequence joins TRBV6-5 and TRBJ1-1; tentative D call: TRBD1 (5 bases). Trimming shortened V by 6 bases and J by 1 base, and 12 bases separated the two germline ends. The V gene's germline CDR1 is MNHEY and CDR2 SVGAGI. This CDR3 is 14 amino acids long. The CDR3 loop reads CASSGDWGNTEAFF. For the CDR3, the DNA is TGTGCCAGCAGCGGGGACTGGGGGAACACTGAAGCTTTCTTT.